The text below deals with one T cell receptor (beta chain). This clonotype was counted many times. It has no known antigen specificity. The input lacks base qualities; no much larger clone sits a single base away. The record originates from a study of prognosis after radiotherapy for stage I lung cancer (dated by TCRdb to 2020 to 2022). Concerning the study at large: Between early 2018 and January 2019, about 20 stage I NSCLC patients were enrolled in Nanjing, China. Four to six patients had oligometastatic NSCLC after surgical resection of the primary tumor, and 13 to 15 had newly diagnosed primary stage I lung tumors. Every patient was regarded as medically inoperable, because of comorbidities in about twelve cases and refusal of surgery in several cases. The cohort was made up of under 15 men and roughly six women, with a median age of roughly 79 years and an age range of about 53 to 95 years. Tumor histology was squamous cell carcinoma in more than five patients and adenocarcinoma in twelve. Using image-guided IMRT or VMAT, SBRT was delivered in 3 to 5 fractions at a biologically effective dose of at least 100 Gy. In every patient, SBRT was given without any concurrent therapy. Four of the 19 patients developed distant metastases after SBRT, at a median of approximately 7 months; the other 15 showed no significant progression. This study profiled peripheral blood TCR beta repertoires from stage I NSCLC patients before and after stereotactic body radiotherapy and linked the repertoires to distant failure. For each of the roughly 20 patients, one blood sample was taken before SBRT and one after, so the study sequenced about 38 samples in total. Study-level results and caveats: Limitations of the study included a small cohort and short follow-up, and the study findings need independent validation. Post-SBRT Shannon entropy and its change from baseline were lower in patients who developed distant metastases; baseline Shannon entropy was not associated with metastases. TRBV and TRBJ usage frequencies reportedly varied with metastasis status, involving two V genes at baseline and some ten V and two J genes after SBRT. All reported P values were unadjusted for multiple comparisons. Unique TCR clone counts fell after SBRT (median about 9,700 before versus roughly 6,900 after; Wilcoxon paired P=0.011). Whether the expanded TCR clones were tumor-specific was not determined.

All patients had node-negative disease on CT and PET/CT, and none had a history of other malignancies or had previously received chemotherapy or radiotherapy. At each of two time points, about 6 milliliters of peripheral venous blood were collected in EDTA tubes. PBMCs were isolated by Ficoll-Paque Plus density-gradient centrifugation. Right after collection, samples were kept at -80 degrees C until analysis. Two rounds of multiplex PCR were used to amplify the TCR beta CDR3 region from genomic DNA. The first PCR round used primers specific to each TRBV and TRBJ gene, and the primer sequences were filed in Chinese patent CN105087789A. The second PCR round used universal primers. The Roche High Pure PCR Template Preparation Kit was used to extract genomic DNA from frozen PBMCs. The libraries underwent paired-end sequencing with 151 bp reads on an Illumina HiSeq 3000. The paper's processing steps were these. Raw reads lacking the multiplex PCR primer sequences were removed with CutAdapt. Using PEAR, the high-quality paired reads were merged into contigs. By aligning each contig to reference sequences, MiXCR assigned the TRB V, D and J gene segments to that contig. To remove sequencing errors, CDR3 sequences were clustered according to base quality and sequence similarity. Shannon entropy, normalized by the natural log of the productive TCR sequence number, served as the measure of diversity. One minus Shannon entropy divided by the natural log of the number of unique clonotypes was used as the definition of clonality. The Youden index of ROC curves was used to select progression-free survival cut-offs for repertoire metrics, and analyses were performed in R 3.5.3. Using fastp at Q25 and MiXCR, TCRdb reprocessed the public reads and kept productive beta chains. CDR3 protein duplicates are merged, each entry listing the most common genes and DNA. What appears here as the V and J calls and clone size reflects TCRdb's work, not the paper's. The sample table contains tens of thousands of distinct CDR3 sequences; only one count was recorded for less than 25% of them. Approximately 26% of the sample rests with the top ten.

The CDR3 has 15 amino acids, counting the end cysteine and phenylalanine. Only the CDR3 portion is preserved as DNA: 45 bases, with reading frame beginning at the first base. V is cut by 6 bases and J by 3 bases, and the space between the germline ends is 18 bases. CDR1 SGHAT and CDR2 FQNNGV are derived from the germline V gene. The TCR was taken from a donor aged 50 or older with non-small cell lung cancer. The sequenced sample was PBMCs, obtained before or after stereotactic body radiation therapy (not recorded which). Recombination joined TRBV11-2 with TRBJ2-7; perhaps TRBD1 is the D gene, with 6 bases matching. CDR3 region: CASSLFGVDSYEQYF. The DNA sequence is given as TGTGCCAGCAGTTTATTTGGGGTGGACAGCTACGAGCAGTACTTC.